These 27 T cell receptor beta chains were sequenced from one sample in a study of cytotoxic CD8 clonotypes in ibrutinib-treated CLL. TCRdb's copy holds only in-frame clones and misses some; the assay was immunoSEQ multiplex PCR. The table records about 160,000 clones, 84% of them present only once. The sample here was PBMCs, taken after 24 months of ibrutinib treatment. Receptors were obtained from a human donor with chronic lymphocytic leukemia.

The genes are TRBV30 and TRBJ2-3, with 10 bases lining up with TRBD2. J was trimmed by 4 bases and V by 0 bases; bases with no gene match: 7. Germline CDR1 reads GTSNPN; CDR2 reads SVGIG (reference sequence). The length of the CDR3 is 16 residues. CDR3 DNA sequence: TGTGCCTGGAGTGTACGAGGAGCGGGGGGGGCAGATACGCAGTATTTT. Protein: CAWSVRGAGGADTQYF. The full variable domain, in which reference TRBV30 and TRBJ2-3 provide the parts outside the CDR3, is SQTIHQWPATLVQPVGSPLSLECTVEGTSNPNLYWYRQAAGRGLQLLFYSVGIGQISSEVPQNLSASRPQDRQFILSSKKLLLSDSGFYLCAWSVRGAGGADTQYFGPGTRLTVL.

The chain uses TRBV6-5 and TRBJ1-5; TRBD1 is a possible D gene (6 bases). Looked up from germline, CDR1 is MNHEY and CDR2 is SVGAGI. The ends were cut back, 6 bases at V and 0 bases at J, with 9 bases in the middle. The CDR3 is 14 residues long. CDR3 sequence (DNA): TGTGCCAGCAGCCAGGGGTTTAGCAATCAGCCCCAGCATTTT. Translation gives CASSQGFSNQPQHF.

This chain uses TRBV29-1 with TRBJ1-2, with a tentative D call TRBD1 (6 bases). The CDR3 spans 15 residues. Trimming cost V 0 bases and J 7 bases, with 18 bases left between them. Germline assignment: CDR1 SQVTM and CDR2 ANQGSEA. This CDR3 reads CSVEDPIDTRGGYTF. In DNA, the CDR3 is TGCAGCGTTGAAGACCCCATAGATACCAGGGGTGGCTACACCTTC.

This CDR3 is CASSRKTVGGNTEAFF. The CDR3 region has the DNA TGTGCCAGCAGCCGTAAGACAGTTGGGGGGAACACTGAAGCTTTCTTT. The chain has TRBV11-2 and TRBJ1-1, with a tentative D call TRBD1 (5 bases). This CDR3 has 16 amino acids. V shed 5 bases and J shed 1 base, with 17 bases lying between them. Looked up from germline, CDR1 is SGHAT and CDR2 is FQNNGV.

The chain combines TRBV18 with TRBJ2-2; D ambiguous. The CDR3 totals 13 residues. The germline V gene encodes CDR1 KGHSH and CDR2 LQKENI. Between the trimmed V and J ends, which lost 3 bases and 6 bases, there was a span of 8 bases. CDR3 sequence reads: CASSPNESGELFF. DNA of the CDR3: TGTGCCAGCTCACCTAACGAGTCCGGGGAGCTGTTTTTT.

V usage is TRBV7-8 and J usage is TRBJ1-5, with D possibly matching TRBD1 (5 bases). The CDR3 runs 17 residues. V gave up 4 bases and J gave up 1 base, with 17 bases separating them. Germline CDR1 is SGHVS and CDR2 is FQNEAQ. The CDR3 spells CASSSGSGGLSNQPQHF. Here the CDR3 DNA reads TGTGCCAGCAGCTCTGGTTCCGGGGGTTTAAGCAATCAGCCCCAGCATTTT. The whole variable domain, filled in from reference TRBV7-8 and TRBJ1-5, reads GAGVSQSPRYKVAKRGQDVALRCDPISGHVSLFWYQQALGQGPEFLTYFQNEAQLDKSGLPSDRFFAERPEGSVSTLKIQRTQQEDSAVYLCASSSGSGGLSNQPQHFGDGTRLSIL.

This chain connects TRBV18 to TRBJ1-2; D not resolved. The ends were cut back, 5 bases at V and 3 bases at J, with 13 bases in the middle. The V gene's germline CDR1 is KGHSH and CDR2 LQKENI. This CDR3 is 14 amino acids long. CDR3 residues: CASSSSIRDYGYTF. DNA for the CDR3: TGTGCCAGCTCATCCTCTATAAGGGACTATGGCTACACCTTC.

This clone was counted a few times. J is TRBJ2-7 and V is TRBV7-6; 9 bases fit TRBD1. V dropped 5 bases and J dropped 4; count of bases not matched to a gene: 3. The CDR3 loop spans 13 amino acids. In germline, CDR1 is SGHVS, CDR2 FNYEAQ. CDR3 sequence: CASSRDRDYEQYF. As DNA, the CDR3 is TGTGCCAGCAGCCGGGACAGGGATTACGAGCAGTACTTC.

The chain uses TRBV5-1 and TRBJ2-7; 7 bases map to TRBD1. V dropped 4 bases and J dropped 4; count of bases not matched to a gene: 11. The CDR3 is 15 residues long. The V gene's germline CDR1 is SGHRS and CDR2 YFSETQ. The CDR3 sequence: CASSPEPGQLYEQYF. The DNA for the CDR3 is TGCGCCAGCAGCCCGGAACCGGGACAGCTTTACGAGCAGTACTTC. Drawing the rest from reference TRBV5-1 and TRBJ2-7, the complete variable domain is KAGVTQTPRYLIKTRGQQVTLSCSPISGHRSVSWYQQTPGQGLQFLFEYFSETQRNKGNFPGRFSGRQFSNSRSEMNVSTLELGDSALYLCASSPEPGQLYEQYFGPGTRLTVT.

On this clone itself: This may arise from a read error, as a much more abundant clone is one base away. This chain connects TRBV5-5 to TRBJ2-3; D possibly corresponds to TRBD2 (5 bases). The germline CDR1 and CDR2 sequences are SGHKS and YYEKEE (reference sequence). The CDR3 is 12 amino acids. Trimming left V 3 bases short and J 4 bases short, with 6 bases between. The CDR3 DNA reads TGTGCCAGCAGCTCGGAGGCAGATACGCAGTATTTT. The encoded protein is CASSSEADTQYF.

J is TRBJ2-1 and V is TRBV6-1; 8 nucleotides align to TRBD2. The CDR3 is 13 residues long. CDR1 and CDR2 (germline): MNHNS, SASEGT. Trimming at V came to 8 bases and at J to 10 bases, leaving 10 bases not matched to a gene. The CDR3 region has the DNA TGTGCCAGCTTGCAAGCGGGAGTACGCGAGCAGTTCTTC. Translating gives CASLQAGVREQFF.

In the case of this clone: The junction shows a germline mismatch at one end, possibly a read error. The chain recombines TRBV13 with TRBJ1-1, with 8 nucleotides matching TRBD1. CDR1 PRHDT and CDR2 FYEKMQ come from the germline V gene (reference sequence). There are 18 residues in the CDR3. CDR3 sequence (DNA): TGTGCCAGCAGTTTAGTGCCAGGGGGCGGGCCTAAGAACACTGAAGCTTTCTTT. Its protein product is CASSLVPGGGPKNTEAFF. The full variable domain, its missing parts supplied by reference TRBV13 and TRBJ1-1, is AAGVIQSPRHLIKEKRETATLKCYPIPRHDTVYWYQQGPGQDPQFLISFYEKMQSDKGSIPDRFSAQQFSDYHSELNMSSLELGDSALYFCASSLVPGGGPKNTEAFFGQGTRLTVV.

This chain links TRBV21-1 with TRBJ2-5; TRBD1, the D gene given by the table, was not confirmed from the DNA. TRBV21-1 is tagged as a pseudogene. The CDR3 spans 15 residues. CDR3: CASSKAGQGGGTQYF. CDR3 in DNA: TGTGCCAGCAGCAAAGCGGGACAGGGAGGGGGCACCCAGTACTTC.

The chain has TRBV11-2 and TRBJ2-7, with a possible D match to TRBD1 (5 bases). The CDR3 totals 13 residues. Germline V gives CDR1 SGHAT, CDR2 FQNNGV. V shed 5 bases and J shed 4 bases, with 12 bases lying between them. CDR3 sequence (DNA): TGTGCCAGCAGCCGACAGAGGCAGTACGAGCAGTACTTC. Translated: CASSRQRQYEQYF.

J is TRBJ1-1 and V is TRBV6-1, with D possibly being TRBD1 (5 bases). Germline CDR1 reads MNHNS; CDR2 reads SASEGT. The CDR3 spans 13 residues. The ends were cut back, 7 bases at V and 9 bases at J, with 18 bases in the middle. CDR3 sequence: CASTYDSDLQAFF. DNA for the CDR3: TGTGCCAGCACCTACGACAGCGATCTTCAAGCTTTCTTT.

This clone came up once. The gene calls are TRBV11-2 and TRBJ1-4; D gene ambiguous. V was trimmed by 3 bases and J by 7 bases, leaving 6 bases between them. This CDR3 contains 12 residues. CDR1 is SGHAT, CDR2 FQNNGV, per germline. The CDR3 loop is CASSFHSEKLFF. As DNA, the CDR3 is TGTGCCAGCAGCTTCCACAGTGAAAAACTGTTTTTT.

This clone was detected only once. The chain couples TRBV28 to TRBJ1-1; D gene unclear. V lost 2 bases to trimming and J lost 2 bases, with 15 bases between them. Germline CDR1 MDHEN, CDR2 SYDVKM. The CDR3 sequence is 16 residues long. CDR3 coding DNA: TGTGCCAGCAGTTTAACAGCCGCCAGCGGAAACACTGAAGCTTTCTTT. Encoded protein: CASSLTAASGNTEAFF.

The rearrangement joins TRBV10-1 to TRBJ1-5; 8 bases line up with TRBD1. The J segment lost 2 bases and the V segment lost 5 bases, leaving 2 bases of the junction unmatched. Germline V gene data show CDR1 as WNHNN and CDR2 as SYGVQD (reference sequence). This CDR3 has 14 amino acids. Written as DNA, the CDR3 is TGCGCCAGCAGTTCGGGACAGGGCAATCAGCCCCAGCATTTT. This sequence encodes CASSSGQGNQPQHF.

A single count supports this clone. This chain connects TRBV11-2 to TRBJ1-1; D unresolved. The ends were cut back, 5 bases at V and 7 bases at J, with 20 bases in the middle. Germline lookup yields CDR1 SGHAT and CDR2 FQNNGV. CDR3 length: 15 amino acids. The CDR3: CASSSGYPRALEAFF. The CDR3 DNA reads TGTGCCAGCAGCAGCGGCTATCCTAGGGCCCTTGAAGCTTTCTTT.

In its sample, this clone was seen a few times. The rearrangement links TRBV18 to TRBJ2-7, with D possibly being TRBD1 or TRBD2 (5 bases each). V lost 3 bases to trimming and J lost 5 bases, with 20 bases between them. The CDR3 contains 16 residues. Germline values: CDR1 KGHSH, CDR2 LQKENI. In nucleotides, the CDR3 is TGTGCCAGCTCACCGGGACGGTCCGGCCTGGGACACGAGCAGTACTTC. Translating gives CASSPGRSGLGHEQYF.

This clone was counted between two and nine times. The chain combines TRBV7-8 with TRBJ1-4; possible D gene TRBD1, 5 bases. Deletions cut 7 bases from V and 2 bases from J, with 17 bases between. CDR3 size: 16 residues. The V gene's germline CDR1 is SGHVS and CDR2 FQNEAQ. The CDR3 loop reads CASTPRDPGTNEKLFF. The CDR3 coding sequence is TGTGCCAGCACTCCCCGGGACCCCGGGACTAATGAAAAACTGTTTTTT. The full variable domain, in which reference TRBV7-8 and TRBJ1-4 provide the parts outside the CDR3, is GAGVSQSPRYKVAKRGQDVALRCDPISGHVSLFWYQQALGQGPEFLTYFQNEAQLDKSGLPSDRFFAERPEGSVSTLKIQRTQQEDSAVYLCASTPRDPGTNEKLFFGSGTQLSVL.

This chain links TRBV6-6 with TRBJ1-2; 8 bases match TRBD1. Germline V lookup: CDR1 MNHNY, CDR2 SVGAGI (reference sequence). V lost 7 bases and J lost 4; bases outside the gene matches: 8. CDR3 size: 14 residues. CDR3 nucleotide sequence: TGTGCCAGCAATGATGGTGACAGGGGCTATGGCTACACCTTC. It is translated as CASNDGDRGYGYTF.

Here the CDR3 DNA reads TGTGCCAGCAGCCTACGGACAGGGTTTGAAGCTTTCTTT. It is translated as CASSLRTGFEAFF. This rearrangement joins TRBV11-2 to TRBJ1-1, with 8 bases that match TRBD1. V was clipped by 5 bases and J by 7 bases; unmatched bases: 6. From germline, CDR1 is SGHAT and CDR2 FQNNGV. The CDR3 sequence is 13 residues long.

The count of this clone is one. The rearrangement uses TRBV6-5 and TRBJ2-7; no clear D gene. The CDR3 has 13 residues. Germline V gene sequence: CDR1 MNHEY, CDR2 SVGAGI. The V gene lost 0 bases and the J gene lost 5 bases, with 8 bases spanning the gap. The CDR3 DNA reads TGTGCCAGCAGTTACTCGATGCGTAACGAGCAGTACTTC. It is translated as CASSYSMRNEQYF.

CDR3 coding DNA: TGTGCCAGCAGCTTGGGCAGGGCGTCCTACGAGCAGTACTTC. This gives the protein CASSLGRASYEQYF. The chain recombines TRBV7-2 with TRBJ2-7, with D possibly being TRBD1 (5 bases). Trimming removed 3 bases at V and 1 base at J, with 10 bases between. The CDR3 has 14 residues. Germline CDR1 SGHTA, CDR2 FQGNSA.

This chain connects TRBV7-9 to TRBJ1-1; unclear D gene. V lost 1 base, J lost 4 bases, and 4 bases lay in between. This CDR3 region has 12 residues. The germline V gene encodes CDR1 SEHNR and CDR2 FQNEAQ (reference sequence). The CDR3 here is CASSLDTTEAFF. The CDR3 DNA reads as TGTGCCAGCAGCTTAGATACCACTGAAGCTTTCTTT. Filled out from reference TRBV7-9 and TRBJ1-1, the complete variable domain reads DTGVSQNPRHKITKRGQNVTFRCDPISEHNRLYWYRQTLGQGPEFLTYFQNEAQLEKSRLLSDRFSAERPKGSFSTLEIQRTEQGDSAMYLCASSLDTTEAFFGQGTRLTVV.

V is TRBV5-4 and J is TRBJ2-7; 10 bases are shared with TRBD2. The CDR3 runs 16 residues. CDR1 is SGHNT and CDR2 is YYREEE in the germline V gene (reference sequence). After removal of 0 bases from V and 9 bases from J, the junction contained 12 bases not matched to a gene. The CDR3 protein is CASSLVAGGAVSRQYF. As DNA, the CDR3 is TGTGCCAGCAGCTTGGTAGCGGGGGGCGCGGTGTCGCGGCAGTACTTC.